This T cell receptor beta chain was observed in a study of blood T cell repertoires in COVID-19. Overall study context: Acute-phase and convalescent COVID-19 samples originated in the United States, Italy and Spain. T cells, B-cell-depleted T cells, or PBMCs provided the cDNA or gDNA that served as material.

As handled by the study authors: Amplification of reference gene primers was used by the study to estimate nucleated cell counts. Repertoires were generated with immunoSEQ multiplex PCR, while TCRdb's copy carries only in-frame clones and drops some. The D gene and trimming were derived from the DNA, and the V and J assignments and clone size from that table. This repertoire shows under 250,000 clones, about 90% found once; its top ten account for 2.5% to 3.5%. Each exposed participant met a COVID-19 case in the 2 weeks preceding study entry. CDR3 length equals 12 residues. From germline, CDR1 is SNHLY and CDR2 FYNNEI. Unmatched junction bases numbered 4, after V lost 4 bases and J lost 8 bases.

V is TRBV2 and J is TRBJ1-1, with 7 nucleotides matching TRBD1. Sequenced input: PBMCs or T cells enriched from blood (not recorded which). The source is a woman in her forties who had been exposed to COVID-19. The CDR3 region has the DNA TGTGCCAGCAGTGCACAGGGGCTAGAAGCTTTCTTT. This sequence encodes CASSAQGLEAFF.